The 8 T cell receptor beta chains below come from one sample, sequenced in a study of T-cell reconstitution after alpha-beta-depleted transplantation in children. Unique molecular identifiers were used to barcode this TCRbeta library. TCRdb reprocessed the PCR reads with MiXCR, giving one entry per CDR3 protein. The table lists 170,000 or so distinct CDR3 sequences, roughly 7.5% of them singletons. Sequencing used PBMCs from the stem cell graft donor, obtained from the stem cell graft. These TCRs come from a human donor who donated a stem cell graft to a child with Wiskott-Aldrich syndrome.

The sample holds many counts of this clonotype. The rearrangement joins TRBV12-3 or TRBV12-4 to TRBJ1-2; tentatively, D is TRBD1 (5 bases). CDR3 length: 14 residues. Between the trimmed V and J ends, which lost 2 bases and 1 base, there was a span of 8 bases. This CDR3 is CASSLSQGNYGYTF. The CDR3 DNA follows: TGTGCCAGCAGTTTATCCCAGGGTAACTATGGCTACACCTTC.

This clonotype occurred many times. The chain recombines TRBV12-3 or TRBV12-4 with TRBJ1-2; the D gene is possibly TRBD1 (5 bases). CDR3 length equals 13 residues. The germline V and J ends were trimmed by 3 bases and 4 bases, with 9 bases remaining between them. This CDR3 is CASSFDRLYGYTF. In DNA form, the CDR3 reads TGTGCCAGCAGTTTCGACAGACTCTATGGCTACACCTTC.

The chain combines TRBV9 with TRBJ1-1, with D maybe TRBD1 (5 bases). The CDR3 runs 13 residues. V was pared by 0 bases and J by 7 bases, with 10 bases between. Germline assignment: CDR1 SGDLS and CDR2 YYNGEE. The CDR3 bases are TGTGCCAGCAGCGTAGCTGGGGGGGATGAAGCTTTCTTT. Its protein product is CASSVAGGDEAFF. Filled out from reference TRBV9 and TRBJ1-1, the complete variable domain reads DSGVTQTPKHLITATGQRVTLRCSPRSGDLSVYWYQQSLDQGLQFLIQYYNGEERAKGNILERFSAQQFPDLHSELNLSSLELGDSALYFCASSVAGGDEAFFGQGTRLTVV.

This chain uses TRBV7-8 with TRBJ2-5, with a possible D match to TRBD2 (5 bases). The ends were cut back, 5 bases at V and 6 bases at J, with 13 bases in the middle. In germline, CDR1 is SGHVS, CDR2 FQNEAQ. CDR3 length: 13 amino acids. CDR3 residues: CASSPPGVQTQYF. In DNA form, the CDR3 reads TGTGCCAGCAGCCCCCCCGGGGTGCAGACCCAGTACTTC.

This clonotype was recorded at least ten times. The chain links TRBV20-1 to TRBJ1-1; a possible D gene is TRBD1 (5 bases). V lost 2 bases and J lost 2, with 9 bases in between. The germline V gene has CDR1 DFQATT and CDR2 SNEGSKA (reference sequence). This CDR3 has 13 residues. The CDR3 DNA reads TGCAGTGCTAGAAGGACACAAAACACTGAAGCTTTCTTT. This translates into CSARRTQNTEAFF.

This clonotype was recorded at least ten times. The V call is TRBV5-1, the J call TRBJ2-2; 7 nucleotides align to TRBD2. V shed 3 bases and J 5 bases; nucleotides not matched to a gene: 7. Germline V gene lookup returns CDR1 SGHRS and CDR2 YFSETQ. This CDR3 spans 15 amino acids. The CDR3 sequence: CASSSRLAVTGELFF. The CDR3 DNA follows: TGCGCCAGCAGCTCCAGGCTAGCGGTGACCGGGGAGCTGTTTTTT.

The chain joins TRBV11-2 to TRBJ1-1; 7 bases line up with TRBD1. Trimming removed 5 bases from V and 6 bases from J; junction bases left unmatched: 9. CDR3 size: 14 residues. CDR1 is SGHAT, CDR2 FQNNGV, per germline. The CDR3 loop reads CASSRTGVTPEAFF. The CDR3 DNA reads TGTGCCAGCAGCCGGACAGGAGTGACCCCTGAAGCTTTCTTT.

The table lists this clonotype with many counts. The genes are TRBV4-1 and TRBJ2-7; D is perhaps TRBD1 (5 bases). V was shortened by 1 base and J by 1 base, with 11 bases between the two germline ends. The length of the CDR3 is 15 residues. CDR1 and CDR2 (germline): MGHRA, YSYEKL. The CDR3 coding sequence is TGCGCCAGCAGCCAAGCTCCAGGGTTGTCCTACGAGCAGTACTTC. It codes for CASSQAPGLSYEQYF.